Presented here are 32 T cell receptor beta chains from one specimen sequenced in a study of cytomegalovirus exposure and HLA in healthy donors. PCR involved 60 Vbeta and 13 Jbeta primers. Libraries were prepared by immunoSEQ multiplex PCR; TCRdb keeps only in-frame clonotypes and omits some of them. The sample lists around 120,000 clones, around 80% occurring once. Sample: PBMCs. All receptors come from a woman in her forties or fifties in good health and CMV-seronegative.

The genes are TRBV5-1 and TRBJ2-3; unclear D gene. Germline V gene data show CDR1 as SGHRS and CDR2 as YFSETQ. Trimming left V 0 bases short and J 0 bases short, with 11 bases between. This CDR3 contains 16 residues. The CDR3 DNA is TGCGCCAGCAGCTTGGGAGGCAGTATTAGCACAGATACGCAGTATTTT. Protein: CASSLGGSISTDTQYF.

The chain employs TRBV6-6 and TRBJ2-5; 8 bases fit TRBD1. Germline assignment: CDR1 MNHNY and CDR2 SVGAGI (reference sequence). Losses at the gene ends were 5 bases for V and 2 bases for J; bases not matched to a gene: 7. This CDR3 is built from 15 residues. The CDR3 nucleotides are TGTGCCAGCAGTCGGACAGGGCGGGGACAAGAGACCCAGTACTTC. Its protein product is CASSRTGRGQETQYF.

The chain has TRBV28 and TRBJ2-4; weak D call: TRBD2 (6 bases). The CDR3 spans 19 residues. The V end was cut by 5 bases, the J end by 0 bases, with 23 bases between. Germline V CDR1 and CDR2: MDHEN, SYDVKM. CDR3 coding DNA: TGTGCCAGCAGTCCCGTCGCCCAGGTTGGAGGGCTAGCCAAAAACATTCAGTACTTC. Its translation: CASSPVAQVGGLAKNIQYF.

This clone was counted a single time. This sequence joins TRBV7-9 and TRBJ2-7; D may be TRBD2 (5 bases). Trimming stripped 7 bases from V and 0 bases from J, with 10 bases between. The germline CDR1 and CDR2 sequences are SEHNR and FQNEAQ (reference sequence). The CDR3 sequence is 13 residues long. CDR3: CASTPGFSYEQYF. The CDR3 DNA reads TGTGCCAGCACCCCGGGATTCTCCTACGAGCAGTACTTC.

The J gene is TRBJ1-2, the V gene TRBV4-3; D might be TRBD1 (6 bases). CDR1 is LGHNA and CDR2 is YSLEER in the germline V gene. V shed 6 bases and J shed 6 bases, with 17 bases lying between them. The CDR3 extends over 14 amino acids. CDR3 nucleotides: TGCGCCAGCAGTTACCAAACAGGGTTTGATGGCTACACCTTC. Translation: CASSYQTGFDGYTF.

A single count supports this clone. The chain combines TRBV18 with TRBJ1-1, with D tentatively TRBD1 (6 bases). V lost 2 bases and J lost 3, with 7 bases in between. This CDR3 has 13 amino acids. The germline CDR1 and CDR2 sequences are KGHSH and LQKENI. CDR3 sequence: CASSPGTYTEAFF. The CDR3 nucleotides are TGTGCCAGCTCACCAGGGACATACACTGAAGCTTTCTTT.

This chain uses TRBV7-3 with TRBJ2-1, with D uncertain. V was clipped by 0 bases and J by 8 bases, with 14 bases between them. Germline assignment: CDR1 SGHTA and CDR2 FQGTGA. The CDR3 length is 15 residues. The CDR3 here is CASSLTPRVIYEQFF. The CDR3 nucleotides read TGTGCCAGCAGCTTAACCCCCCGCGTTATATATGAGCAGTTCTTC.

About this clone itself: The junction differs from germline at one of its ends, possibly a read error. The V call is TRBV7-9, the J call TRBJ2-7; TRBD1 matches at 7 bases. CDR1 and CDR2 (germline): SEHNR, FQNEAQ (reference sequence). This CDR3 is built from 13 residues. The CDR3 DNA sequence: TGTTCCAGCAGCTTAGCAGGGGGCTACGAGCAGTACTTC. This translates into CSSSLAGGYEQYF.

CDR3 protein: CASSFGRGDTEAFF. CDR3 sequence (DNA): TGTGCCAGCAGTTTCGGCAGGGGGGACACTGAAGCTTTCTTT. The chain is built from TRBV28 and TRBJ1-1, with TRBD1 matching 7 bases. This CDR3 comprises 14 residues. After removal of 3 bases from V and 3 bases from J, the junction contained 4 bases not matched to a gene. The germline CDR1 and CDR2 sequences are MDHEN and SYDVKM.

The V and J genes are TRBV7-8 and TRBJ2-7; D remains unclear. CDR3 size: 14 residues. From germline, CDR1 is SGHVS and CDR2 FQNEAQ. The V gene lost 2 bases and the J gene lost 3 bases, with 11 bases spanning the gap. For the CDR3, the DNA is TGTGCCAGCAGCTTAAGGCAGGTGGACTACGAGCAGTACTTC. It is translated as CASSLRQVDYEQYF.

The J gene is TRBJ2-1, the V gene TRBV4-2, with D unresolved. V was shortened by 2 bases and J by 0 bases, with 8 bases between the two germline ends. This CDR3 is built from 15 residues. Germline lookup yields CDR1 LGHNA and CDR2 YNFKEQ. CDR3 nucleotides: TGTGCCAGCAGCCAACAAAGAGGCTCCTACAATGAGCAGTTCTTC. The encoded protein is CASSQQRGSYNEQFF.

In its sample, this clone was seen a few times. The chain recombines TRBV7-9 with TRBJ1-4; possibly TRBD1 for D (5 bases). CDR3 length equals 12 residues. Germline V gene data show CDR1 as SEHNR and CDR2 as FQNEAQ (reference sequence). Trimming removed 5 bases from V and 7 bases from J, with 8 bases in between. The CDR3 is CASSQGSEKLFF. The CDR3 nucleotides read TGTGCCAGCAGCCAGGGCTCTGAAAAACTGTTTTTT.

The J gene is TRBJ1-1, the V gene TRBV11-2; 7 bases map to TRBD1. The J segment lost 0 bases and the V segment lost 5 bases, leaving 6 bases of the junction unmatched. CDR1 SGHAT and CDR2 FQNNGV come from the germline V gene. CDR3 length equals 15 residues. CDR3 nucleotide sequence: TGTGCCAGCAGCCTCCGTGGGACAGTGAACACTGAAGCTTTCTTT. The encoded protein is CASSLRGTVNTEAFF.

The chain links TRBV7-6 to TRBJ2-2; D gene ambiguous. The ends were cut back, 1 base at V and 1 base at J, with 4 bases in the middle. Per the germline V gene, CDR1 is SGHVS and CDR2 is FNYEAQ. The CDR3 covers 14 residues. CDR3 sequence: CASSLVRNTGELFF. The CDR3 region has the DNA TGTGCCAGCAGCTTAGTGCGGAACACCGGGGAGCTGTTTTTT.

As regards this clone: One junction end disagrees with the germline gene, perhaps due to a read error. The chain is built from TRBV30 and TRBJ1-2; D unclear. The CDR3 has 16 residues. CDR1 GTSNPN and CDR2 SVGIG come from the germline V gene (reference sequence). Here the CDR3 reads CAWINPRPGENYGYPF. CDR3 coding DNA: TGTGCCTGGATCAACCCCCGCCCCGGGGAGAACTATGGCTACCCCTTC.

The CDR3 spells CASTLGGGGNEKLFF. DNA of the CDR3: TGTGCCAGTACTCTCGGGGGTGGGGGAAATGAAAAACTGTTTTTT. The chain couples TRBV19 to TRBJ1-4, with a tentative D call TRBD1 (5 bases). Germline V gene lookup returns CDR1 LNHDA and CDR2 SQIVND (reference sequence). The germline V and J ends were trimmed by 7 bases and 5 bases, with 17 bases remaining between them. The CDR3 covers 15 residues. The full variable domain, its missing parts supplied by reference TRBV19 and TRBJ1-4, is DGGITQSPKYLFRKEGQNVTLSCEQNLNHDAMYWYRQDPGQGLRLIYYSQIVNDFQKGDIAEGYSVSREKKESFPLTVTSAQKNPTAFYLCASTLGGGGNEKLFFGSGTQLSVL.

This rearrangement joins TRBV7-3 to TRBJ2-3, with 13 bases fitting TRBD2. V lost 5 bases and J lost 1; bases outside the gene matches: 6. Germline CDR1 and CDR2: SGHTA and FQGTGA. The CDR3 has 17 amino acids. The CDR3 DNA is TGTGCCAGCAGCCTGCAGGGACTAGCGGGACGCACAGATACGCAGTATTTT. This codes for CASSLQGLAGRTDTQYF.

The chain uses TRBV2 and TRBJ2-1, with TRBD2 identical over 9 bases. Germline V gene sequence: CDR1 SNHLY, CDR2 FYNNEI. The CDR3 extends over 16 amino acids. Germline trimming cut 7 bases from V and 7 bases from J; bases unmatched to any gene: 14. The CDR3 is CASTLPDGSGSNEQFF. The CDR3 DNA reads TGTGCCAGCACACTCCCTGACGGTAGCGGGAGTAATGAGCAGTTCTTC. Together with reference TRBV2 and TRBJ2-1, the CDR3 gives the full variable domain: EPEVTQTPSHQVTQMGQEVILRCVPISNHLYFYWYRQILGQKVEFLVSFYNNEISEKSEIFDDQFSVERPDGSNFTLKIRSTKLEDSAMYFCASTLPDGSGSNEQFFGPGTRLTVL.

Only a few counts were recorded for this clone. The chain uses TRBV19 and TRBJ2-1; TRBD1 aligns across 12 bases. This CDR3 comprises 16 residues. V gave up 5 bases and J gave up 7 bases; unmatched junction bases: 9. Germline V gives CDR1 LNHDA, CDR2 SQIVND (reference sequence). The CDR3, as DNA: TGTGCCAGTAGTCTCCCGGGACAGGGGGCAAGAAATGAGCAGTTCTTC. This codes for CASSLPGQGARNEQFF.

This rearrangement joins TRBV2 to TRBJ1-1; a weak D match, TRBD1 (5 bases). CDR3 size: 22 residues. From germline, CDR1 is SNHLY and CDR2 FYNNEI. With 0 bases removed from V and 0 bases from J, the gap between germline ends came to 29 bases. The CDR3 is CASSEALIRPEGRVVMNTEAFF. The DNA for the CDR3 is TGTGCCAGCAGTGAAGCGTTAATCAGGCCGGAGGGGCGCGTCGTTATGAACACTGAAGCTTTCTTT.

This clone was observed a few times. In DNA form, the CDR3 reads TGTGCCAGTAGCGTTCAGGGGATCCAAGAGACCCAGTACTTC. It specifies CASSVQGIQETQYF. The V call is TRBV19, the J call TRBJ2-5, with D possibly TRBD1 on 6 matching bases. Germline V gene lookup returns CDR1 LNHDA and CDR2 SQIVND (reference sequence). Trimming stripped 6 bases from V and 1 base from J, with 12 bases between. This CDR3 has 14 residues.

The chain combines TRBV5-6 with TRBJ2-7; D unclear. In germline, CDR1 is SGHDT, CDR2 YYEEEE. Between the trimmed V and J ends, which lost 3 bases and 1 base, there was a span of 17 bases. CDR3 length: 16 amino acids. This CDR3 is CASSSEQREESYEQYF. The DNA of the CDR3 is TGTGCCAGCAGCTCCGAACAGAGAGAAGAATCCTACGAGCAGTACTTC.

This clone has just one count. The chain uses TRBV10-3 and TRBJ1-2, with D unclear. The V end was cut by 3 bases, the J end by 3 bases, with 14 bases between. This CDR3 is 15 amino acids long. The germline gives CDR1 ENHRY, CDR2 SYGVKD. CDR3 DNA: TGTGCCATCAGTGATCTCGTGGACTGGGACTATGGCTACACCTTC. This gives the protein CAISDLVDWDYGYTF.

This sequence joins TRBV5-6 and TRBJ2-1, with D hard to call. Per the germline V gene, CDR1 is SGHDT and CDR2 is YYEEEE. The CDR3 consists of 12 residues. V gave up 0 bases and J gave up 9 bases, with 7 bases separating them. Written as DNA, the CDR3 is TGTGCCAGCAGCTTGGTGGCAGGTGAGCAGTTCTTC. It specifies CASSLVAGEQFF.

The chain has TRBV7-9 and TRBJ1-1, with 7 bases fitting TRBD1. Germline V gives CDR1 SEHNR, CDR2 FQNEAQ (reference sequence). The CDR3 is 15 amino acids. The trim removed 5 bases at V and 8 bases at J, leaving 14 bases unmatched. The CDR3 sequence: CASSREMAGTEEAFF. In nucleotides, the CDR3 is TGTGCCAGCAGCCGGGAAATGGCCGGGACAGAGGAAGCTTTCTTT.

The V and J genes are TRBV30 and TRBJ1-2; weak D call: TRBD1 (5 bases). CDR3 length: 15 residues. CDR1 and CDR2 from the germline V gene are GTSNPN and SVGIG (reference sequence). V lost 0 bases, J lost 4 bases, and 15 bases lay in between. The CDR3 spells CAWSVGWGETYGYTF. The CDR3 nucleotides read TGTGCCTGGAGTGTAGGTTGGGGGGAGACCTATGGCTACACCTTC.

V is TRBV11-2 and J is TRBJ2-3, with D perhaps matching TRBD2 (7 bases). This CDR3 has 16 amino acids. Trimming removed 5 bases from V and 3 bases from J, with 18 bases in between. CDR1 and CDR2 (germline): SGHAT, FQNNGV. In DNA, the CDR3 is TGTGCCAGCAGCCTAGGGGGGGGTTTTCGGACAGATACGCAGTATTTT. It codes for CASSLGGGFRTDTQYF.

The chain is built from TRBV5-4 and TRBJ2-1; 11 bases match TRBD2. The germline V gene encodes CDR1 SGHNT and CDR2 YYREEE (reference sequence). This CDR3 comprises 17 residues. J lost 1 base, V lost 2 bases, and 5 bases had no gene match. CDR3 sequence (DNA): TGTGCCAGCAGCTTTAGGCTAGCGGGAGGTTCCTACAATGAGCAGTTCTTC. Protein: CASSFRLAGGSYNEQFF.

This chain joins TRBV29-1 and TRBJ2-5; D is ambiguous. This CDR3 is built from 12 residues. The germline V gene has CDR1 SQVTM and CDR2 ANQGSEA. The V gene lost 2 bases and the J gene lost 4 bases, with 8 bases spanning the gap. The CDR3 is CSVELPRETQYF. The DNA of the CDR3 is TGCAGCGTTGAACTCCCCAGAGAGACCCAGTACTTC.

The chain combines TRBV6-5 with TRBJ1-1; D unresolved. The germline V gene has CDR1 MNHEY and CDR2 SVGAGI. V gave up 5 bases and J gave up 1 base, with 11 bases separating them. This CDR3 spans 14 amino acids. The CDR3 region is CASSLVSGNTEAFF. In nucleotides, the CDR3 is TGTGCCAGCAGTCTCGTCTCAGGGAACACTGAAGCTTTCTTT.

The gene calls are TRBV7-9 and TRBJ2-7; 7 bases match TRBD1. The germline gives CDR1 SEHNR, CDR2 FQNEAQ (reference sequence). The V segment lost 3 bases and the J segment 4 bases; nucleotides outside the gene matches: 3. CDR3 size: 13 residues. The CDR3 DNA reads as TGTGCCAGCAGCTTGGGACAGCTTTACGAGCAGTACTTC. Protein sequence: CASSLGQLYEQYF.

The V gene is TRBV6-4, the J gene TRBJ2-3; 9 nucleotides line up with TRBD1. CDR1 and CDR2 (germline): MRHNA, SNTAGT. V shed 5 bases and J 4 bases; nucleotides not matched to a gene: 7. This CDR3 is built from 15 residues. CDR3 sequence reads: CASSPGTGSSDTQYF. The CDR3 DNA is TGTGCCAGCAGTCCCGGGACAGGGAGTTCAGATACGCAGTATTTT.